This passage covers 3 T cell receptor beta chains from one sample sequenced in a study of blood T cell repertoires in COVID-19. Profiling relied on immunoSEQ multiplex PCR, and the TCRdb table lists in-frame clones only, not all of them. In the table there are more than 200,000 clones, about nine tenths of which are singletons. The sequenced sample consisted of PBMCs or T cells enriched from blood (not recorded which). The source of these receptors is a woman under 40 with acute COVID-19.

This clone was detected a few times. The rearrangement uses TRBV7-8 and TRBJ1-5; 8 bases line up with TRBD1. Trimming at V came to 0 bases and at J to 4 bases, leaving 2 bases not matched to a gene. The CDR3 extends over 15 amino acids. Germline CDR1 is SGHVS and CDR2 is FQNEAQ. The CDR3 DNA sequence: TGTGCCAGCAGCTTAGCGGACAGGGCAAATCAGCCCCAGCATTTT. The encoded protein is CASSLADRANQPQHF.

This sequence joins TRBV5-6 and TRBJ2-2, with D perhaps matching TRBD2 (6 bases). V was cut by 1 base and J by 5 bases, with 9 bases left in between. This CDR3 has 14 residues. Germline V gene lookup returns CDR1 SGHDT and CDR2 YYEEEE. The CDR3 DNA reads TGTGCCAGCAGCTTGTACGCGGGGACCGGGGAGCTGTTTTTT. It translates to CASSLYAGTGELFF. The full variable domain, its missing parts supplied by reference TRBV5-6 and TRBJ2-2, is DAGVTQSPTHLIKTRGQQVTLRCSPKSGHDTVSWYQQALGQGPQFIFQYYEEEERQRGNFPDRFSGHQFPNYSSELNVNALLLGDSALYLCASSLYAGTGELFFGEGSRLTVL.

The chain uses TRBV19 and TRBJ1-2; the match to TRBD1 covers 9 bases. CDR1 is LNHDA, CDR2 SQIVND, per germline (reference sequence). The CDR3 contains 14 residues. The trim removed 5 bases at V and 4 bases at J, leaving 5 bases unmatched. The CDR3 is CASSDRGYSYGYTF. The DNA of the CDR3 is TGTGCCAGTAGTGACAGGGGGTATTCCTATGGCTACACCTTC.